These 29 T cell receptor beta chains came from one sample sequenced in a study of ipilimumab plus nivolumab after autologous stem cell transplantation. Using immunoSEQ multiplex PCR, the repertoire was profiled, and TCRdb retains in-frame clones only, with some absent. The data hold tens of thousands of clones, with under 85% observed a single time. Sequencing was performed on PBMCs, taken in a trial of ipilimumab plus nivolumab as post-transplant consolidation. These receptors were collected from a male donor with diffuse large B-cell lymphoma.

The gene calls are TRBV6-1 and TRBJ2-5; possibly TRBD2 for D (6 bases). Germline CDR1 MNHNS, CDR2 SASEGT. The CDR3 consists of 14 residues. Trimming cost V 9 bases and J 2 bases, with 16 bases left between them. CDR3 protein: CASRYPGDQETQYF. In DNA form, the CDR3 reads TGTGCCAGTCGCTACCCGGGGGATCAAGAGACCCAGTACTTC.

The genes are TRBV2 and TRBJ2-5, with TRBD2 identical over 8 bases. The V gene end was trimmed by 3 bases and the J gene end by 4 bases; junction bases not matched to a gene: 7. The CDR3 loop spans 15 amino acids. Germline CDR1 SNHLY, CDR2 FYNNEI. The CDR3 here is CASSDAAGGGETQYF. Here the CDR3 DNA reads TGTGCCAGCAGTGATGCGGCGGGGGGAGGAGAGACCCAGTACTTC. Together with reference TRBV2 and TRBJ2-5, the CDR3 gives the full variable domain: EPEVTQTPSHQVTQMGQEVILRCVPISNHLYFYWYRQILGQKVEFLVSFYNNEISEKSEIFDDQFSVERPDGSNFTLKIRSTKLEDSAMYFCASSDAAGGGETQYFGPGTRLLVL.

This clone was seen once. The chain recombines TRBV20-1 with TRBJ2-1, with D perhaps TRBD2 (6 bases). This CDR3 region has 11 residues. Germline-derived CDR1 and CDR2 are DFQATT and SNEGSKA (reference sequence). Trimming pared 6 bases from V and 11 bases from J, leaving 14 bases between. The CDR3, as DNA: TGCAGTGCGGCGGGGCCGGGTCAGCAGTTCTTC. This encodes CSAAGPGQQFF.

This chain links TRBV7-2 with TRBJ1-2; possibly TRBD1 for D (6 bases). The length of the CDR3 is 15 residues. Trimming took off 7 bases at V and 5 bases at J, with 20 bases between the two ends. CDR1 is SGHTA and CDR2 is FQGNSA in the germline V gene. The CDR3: CASTRGGQLPYGYTF. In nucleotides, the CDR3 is TGTGCCAGCACCCGGGGGGGGCAGCTTCCTTATGGCTACACCTTC. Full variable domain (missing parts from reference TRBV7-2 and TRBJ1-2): GAGVSQSPSNKVTEKGKDVELRCDPISGHTALYWYRQSLGQGLEFLIYFQGNSAPDKSGLPSDRFSAERTGGSVSTLTIQRTQQEDSAVYLCASTRGGQLPYGYTFGSGTRLTVV.

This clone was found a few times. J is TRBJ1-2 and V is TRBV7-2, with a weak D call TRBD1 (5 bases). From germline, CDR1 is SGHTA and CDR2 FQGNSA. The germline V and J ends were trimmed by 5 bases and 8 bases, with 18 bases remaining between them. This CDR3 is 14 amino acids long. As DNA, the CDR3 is TGTGCCAGCAGCCCCCCGGGGCGGGGTCGGGGCTACACCTTC. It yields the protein CASSPPGRGRGYTF.

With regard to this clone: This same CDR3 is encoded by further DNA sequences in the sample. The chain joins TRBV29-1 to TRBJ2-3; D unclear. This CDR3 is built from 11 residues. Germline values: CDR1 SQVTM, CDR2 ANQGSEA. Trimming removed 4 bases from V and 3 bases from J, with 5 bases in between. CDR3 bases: TGCAGCGTTGTTGGGACAGATACGCAGTATTTT. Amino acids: CSVVGTDTQYF.

In DNA, the CDR3 is TGTGCCAGCAGCCCGGGACTAGCGGCGGATACGCAGTATTTT. It translates to CASSPGLAADTQYF. The V gene is TRBV4-2, the J gene TRBJ2-3; 11 positions agree with TRBD2. Germline CDR1 is LGHNA and CDR2 is YNFKEQ. The CDR3 sequence is 14 residues long. The junction had 3 bases not matched to a gene; V was cut back by 4 bases and J by 6 bases.

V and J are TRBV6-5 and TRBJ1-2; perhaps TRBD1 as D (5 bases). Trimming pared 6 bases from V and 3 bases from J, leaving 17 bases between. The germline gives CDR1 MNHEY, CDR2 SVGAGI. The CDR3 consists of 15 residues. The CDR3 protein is CASRTSREGDYGYTF. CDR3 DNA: TGTGCCAGCAGAACCAGCCGCGAAGGGGACTATGGCTACACCTTC.

The CDR3 nucleotides read TGTGCCAGCAGCTTGATCGTGGGGGAAACTGAAGCTTTCTTT. It is translated as CASSLIVGETEAFF. The chain carries TRBV7-2 and TRBJ1-1; perhaps TRBD1 as D (5 bases). Per the germline V gene, CDR1 is SGHTA and CDR2 is FQGNSA. This CDR3 has 14 amino acids. The V end was cut by 3 bases, the J end by 5 bases, with 13 bases between. The entire variable domain, with the rest obtained from reference TRBV7-2 and TRBJ1-1, is as follows: GAGVSQSPSNKVTEKGKDVELRCDPISGHTALYWYRQSLGQGLEFLIYFQGNSAPDKSGLPSDRFSAERTGGSVSTLTIQRTQQEDSAVYLCASSLIVGETEAFFGQGTRLTVV.

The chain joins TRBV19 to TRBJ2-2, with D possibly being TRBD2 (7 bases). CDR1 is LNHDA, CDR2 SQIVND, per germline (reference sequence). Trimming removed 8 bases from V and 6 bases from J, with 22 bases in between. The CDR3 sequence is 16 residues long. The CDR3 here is CASGGLLGTKAGELFF. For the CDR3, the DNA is TGTGCCAGTGGGGGCCTTCTCGGGACTAAGGCCGGGGAGCTGTTTTTT. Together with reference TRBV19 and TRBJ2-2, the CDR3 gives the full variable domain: DGGITQSPKYLFRKEGQNVTLSCEQNLNHDAMYWYRQDPGQGLRLIYYSQIVNDFQKGDIAEGYSVSREKKESFPLTVTSAQKNPTAFYLCASGGLLGTKAGELFFGEGSRLTVL.

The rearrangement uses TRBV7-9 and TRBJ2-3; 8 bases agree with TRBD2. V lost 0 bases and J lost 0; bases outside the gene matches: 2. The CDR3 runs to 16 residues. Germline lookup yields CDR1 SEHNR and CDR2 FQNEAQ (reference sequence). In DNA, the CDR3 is TGTGCCAGCAGCTTAGCCGGCGGGGGGAGCACAGATACGCAGTATTTT. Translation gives CASSLAGGGSTDTQYF.

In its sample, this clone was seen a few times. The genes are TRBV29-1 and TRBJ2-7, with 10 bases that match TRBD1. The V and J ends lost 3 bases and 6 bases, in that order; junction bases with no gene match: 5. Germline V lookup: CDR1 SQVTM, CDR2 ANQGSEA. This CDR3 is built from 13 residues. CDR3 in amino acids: CSVDPGQGFEQYF. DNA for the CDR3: TGCAGCGTTGACCCGGGACAGGGGTTCGAGCAGTACTTC.

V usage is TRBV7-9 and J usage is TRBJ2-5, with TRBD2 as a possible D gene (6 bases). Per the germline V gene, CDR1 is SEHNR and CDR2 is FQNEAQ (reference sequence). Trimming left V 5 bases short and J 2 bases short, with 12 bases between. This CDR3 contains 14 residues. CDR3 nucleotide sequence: TGTGCCAGCAGCCCAACGGGGGTGCAAGAGACCCAGTACTTC. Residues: CASSPTGVQETQYF.

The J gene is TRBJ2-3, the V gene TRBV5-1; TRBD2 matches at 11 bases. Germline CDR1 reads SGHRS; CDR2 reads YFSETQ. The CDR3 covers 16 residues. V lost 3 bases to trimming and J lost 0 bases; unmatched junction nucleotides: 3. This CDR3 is CASSSTSGGSTDTQYF. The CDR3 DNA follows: TGCGCCAGCAGCTCCACTAGCGGGGGCAGCACAGATACGCAGTATTTT.

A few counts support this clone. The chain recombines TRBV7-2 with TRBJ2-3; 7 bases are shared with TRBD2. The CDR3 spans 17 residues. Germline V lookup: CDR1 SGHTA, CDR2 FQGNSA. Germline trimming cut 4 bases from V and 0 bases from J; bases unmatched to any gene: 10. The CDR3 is CASSSPGLAASTDTQYF. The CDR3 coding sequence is TGTGCCAGCAGCTCCCCCGGGCTAGCGGCTAGCACAGATACGCAGTATTTT.

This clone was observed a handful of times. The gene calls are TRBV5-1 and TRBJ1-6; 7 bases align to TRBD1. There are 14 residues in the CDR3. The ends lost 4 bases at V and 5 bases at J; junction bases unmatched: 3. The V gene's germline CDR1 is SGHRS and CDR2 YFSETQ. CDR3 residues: CASSTQGDNSPLHF. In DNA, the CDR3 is TGCGCCAGCAGCACCCAGGGGGATAATTCACCCCTCCACTTT.

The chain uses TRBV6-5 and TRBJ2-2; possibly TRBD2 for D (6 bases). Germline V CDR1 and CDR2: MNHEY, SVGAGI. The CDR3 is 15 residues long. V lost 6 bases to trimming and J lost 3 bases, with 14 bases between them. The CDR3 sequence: CASSPQAGHTGELFF. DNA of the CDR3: TGTGCCAGCAGCCCTCAGGCGGGGCACACCGGGGAGCTGTTTTTT.

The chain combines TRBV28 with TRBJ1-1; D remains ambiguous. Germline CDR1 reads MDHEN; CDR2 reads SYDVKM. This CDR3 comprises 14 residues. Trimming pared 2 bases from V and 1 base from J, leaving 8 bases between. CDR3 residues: CASSLLETNTEAFF. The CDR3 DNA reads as TGTGCCAGCAGTTTACTGGAGACGAACACTGAAGCTTTCTTT.

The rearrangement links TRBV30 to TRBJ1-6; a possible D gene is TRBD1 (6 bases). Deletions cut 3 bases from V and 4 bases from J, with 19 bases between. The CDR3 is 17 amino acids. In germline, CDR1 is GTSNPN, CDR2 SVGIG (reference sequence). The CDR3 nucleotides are TGTGCCTGGAGAGGAGGGACATACCGCGGGTATAATTCACCCCTCCACTTT. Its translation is CAWRGGTYRGYNSPLHF.

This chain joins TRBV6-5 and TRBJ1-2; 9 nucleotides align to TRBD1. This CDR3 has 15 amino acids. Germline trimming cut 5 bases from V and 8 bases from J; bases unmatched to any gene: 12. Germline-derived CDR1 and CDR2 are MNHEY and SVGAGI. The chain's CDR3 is CASSRRDREGSGYTF. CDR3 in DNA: TGTGCCAGCAGTCGCCGGGACAGGGAGGGGTCGGGCTACACCTTC.

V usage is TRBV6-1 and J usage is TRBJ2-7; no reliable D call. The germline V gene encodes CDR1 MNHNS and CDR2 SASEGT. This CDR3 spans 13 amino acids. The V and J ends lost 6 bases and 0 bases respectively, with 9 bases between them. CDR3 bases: TGTGCCAGCAGCTCTTTTAGCTCCTACGAGCAGTACTTC. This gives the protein CASSSFSSYEQYF.

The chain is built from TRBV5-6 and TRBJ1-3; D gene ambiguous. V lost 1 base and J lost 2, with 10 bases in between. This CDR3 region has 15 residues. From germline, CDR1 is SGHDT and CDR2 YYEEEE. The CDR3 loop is CASSLWGAPGNTIYF. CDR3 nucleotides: TGTGCCAGCAGCTTGTGGGGTGCCCCTGGAAACACCATATATTTT.

The CDR3 sequence is CASRGTGSSYEQYF. CDR3 DNA sequence: TGTGCCAGCAGGGGGACAGGTAGCTCCTACGAGCAGTACTTC. This chain connects TRBV2 to TRBJ2-7; 8 bases agree with TRBD1. This CDR3 has 14 residues. Germline V lookup: CDR1 SNHLY, CDR2 FYNNEI. The V segment lost 6 bases and the J segment 0 bases; nucleotides outside the gene matches: 4.

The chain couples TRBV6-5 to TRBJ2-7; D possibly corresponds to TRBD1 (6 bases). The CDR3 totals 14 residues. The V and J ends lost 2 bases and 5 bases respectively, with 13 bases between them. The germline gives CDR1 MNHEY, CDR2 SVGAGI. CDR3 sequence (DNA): TGTGCCAGCAGTTACGGGACAAGTCTCGACGAGCAGTACTTC. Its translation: CASSYGTSLDEQYF.

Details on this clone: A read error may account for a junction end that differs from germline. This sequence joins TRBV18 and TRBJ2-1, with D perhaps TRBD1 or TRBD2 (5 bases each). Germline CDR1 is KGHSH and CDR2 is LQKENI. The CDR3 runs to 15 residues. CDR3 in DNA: TGTGCCAGCTCAACACCGAGGGGAATTGGAAGTGAGCAGTTCTTC. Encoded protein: CASSTPRGIGSEQFF.

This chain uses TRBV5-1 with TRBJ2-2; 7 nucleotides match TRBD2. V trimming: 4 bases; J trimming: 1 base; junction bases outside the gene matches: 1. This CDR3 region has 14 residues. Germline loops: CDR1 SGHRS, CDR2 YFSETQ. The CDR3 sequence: CASSPGGNTGELFF. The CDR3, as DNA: TGCGCCAGCAGCCCGGGGGGGAACACCGGGGAGCTGTTTTTT.

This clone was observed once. The chain's CDR3 is CASSKGGTEAFF. The CDR3 bases are TGTGCCAGCAGCAAGGGGGGAACTGAAGCTTTCTTT. V usage is TRBV21-1 and J usage is TRBJ1-1. TRBV21-1 is marked as a pseudogene. This CDR3 contains 12 residues.

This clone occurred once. CDR3 coding DNA: TGCGCCAGCAGCTCAGACACGGCCAACACCGGGGAGCTGTTTTTT. Residues: CASSSDTANTGELFF. V and J are TRBV5-1 and TRBJ2-2, with D hard to call. The CDR3 runs to 15 residues. Germline CDR1 is SGHRS and CDR2 is YFSETQ. The V and J ends lost 3 bases and 2 bases respectively, with 11 bases between them.

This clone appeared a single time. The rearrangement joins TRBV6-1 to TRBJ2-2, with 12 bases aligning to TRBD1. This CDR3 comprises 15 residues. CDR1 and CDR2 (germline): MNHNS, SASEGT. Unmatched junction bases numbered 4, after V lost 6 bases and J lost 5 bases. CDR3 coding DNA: TGTGCCAGCAGGTGGGGACAGGGGGCGACCGGGGAGCTGTTTTTT. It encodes CASRWGQGATGELFF.